The source of this T cell receptor (beta chain) is a study of OX40 agonist ivuxolimab in advanced cancers. Overall study results and limits: Among patients with partial responses at 0.1-3.0 mg/kg, clonal expansion was among the lowest.

The CDR3 has 15 residues. The germline V and J ends were trimmed by 3 bases and 7 bases, with 20 bases remaining between them. Germline lookup yields CDR1 SGHRS and CDR2 YFSETQ. Comment on this clone: The antigen is undetermined.

Profiled with immunoSEQ multiplex PCR; TCRdb holds only in-frame clones, not every one. The table shows 65,000 to 95,000 clones, with under 85% occurring only once. Specimen: CD4+ or CD8+ T cells sorted from blood, collected in a trial of the OX40 agonist ivuxolimab. The TCR originated in an adult with an advanced solid tumor such as melanoma, head and neck, liver or kidney cancer. V usage is TRBV5-1 and J usage is TRBJ2-7; D assignment may be TRBD1 or TRBD2 (5 bases each). The CDR3 DNA follows: TGCGCCAGCAGCTCTTCGGGACCCCTGATGTGGGAGCAGTACTTC. Encoded protein: CASSSSGPLMWEQYF. The complete variable domain, with remaining parts taken from reference TRBV5-1 and TRBJ2-7, reads KAGVTQTPRYLIKTRGQQVTLSCSPISGHRSVSWYQQTPGQGLQFLFEYFSETQRNKGNFPGRFSGRQFSNSRSEMNVSTLELGDSALYLCASSSSGPLMWEQYFGPGTRLTVT.